This T cell receptor beta chain is from a study of blood T cell repertoires in COVID-19. Study background: The United States, Italy and Spain supplied acute and convalescent COVID-19 samples. In each case, the material was cDNA or gDNA derived from T cells, B-cell-depleted T cells, or PBMCs.

This clone was seen a few times. In the authors' methods: Quantification of nucleated cells was approximated via reference gene primer amplification. Clones were sequenced by immunoSEQ multiplex PCR, and TCRdb holds only the in-frame ones, with some missing. That table gives V, J and clone size, and the DNA gave D and trimming. The data hold under 45,000 clones, with roughly 80% observed a single time. The receptor comes from a man in his forties or fifties with active COVID-19. Sample: peripheral blood.

CDR3 protein: CASSQGLAGYQNEQFF. DNA for the CDR3: TGTGCCAGCAGCCAGGGACTAGCGGGGTATCAGAATGAGCAGTTCTTC. V usage is TRBV3-1 (or the pseudogene TRBV3-2) and J usage is TRBJ2-1; TRBD2 aligns across 13 bases. CDR1 and CDR2 from the germline V gene are LGHDT and YNNKEL (reference sequence). J was trimmed by 7 bases and V by 3 bases; bases with no gene match: 6. The CDR3 extends over 16 amino acids.